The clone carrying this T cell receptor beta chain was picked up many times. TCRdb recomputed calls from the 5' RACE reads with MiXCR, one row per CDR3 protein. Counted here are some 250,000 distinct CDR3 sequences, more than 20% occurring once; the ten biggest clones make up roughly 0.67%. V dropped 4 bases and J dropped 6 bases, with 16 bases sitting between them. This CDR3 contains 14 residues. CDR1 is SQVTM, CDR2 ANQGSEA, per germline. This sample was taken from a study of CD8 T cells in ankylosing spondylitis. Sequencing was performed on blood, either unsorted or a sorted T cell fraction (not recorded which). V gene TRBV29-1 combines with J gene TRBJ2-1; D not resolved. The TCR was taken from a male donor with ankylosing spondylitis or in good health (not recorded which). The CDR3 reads CSVGPHLGRNEQFF. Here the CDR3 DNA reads TGCAGCGTTGGGCCCCATCTAGGACGCAATGAGCAGTTCTTC.